Each of the 32 T cell receptor beta chains below was sequenced from the same sample in a study of T cell responses to AZD1222 COVID-19 vaccine. Data came from immunoSEQ multiplex PCR; TCRdb stores just in-frame clones and leaves some out. The sample lists about 210,000 clones, 85% to 95% occurring once. The input for sequencing was peripheral blood, taken on day 0 of AZD1222 vaccination. The receptors come from an adult in good health.

This chain connects TRBV5-1 to TRBJ2-1; TRBD1 matches at 10 bases. With V trimmed by 4 bases and J by 8 bases, 9 bases remained unmatched. Germline V gives CDR1 SGHRS, CDR2 YFSETQ. The CDR3 is 15 residues long. The CDR3: CASSLGQGFIDEQFF. The CDR3 coding sequence is TGCGCCAGCAGCCTGGGACAGGGGTTTATAGATGAGCAGTTCTTC.

The chain recombines TRBV5-1 with TRBJ2-7; D is ambiguous. The CDR3 spans 12 residues. V dropped 0 bases and J dropped 6 bases, with 7 bases sitting between them. The germline CDR1 and CDR2 sequences are SGHRS and YFSETQ. The CDR3 protein is CASSLAGIEQYF. The DNA for the CDR3 is TGCGCCAGCAGCTTGGCTGGGATCGAGCAGTACTTC.

V gene TRBV9 combines with J gene TRBJ1-1, with D perhaps TRBD1 (6 bases). V was cut by 0 bases and J by 11 bases, with 14 bases left in between. CDR1 and CDR2 (germline): SGDLS, YYNGEE. The CDR3 consists of 13 residues. The CDR3, as DNA: TGTGCCAGCAGCGTAGGGACAGCCGTTGGGGCTTTCTTT. Protein product: CASSVGTAVGAFF.

As regards this clone: The junction departs from the called germline gene at one end, perhaps through a read error. The DNA of the CDR3 is TGTGCCAGCTCACCACCGGGACTGTTGGTCTTC. This gives the protein CASSPPGLLVF. The chain couples TRBV18 to TRBJ2-1; D possibly corresponds to TRBD2 (6 bases). Germline V lookup: CDR1 KGHSH, CDR2 LQKENI. The CDR3 contains 11 residues.

The chain joins TRBV18 to TRBJ1-3, with a possible D match to TRBD1 (5 bases). The CDR3 has 15 residues. Germline V gene sequence: CDR1 KGHSH, CDR2 LQKENI. With 2 bases removed from V and 0 bases from J, the gap between germline ends came to 8 bases. Here the CDR3 DNA reads TGTGCCAGCTCACCATGGGGGGGCTCTGGAAACACCATATATTTT. It encodes CASSPWGGSGNTIYF.

This chain links TRBV30 with TRBJ2-1; 15 bases align to TRBD2. The V gene end was trimmed by 1 base and the J gene end by 10 bases; junction bases not matched to a gene: 5. CDR3 length equals 15 residues. Germline loops: CDR1 GTSNPN, CDR2 SVGIG (reference sequence). CDR3 in amino acids: CAWSGTSGGVEEQFF. The CDR3 DNA is TGTGCCTGGAGTGGGACTAGCGGGGGGGTAGAAGAGCAGTTCTTC.

The chain joins TRBV2 to TRBJ1-1; 7 positions match TRBD1. The CDR3 extends over 14 amino acids. Germline lookup yields CDR1 SNHLY and CDR2 FYNNEI. V was clipped by 3 bases and J by 4 bases; unmatched bases: 5. The CDR3 sequence: CASSEMTGRTEAFF. The CDR3, as DNA: TGTGCCAGCAGTGAGATGACAGGGCGCACTGAAGCTTTCTTT.

The genes are TRBV19 and TRBJ2-3; D gene ambiguous. Trimming stripped 3 bases from V and 10 bases from J, with 11 bases between. CDR1 is LNHDA and CDR2 is SQIVND in the germline V gene (reference sequence). The CDR3 is 12 amino acids. The CDR3 coding sequence is TGTGCCAGTAGTATTTTCGCCTCGGCGCAGTATTTT. It yields the protein CASSIFASAQYF.

The chain recombines TRBV18 with TRBJ1-2, with D unclear. Germline CDR1 KGHSH, CDR2 LQKENI. This CDR3 has 14 residues. Trimming removed 2 bases at V and 4 bases at J, with 11 bases between. CDR3 in amino acids: CASSPGGESYGYTF. CDR3 coding DNA: TGTGCCAGCTCACCAGGCGGCGAGTCCTATGGCTACACCTTC.

The chain employs TRBV7-9 and TRBJ1-1, with D tentatively TRBD1 (6 bases). The V end was cut by 5 bases, the J end by 8 bases, with 15 bases between. The CDR3 is 13 amino acids. CDR1 is SEHNR and CDR2 is FQNEAQ in the germline V gene (reference sequence). CDR3 sequence (DNA): TGTGCCAGCAGCGACAGACAGGTGCTGGAAGCTTTCTTT. Its protein is CASSDRQVLEAFF.

The chain carries TRBV6-5 and TRBJ2-7, with TRBD2 matching over 7 bases. CDR3 length equals 14 residues. V shed 10 bases, J shed 0 bases, and the junction held 9 bases outside the gene matches. The germline gives CDR1 MNHEY, CDR2 SVGAGI. The CDR3 DNA reads TGTGCCACTATAAGCGGGGCGAGCTCCTACGAGCAGTACTTC. Amino acids: CATISGASSYEQYF.

This clone was observed a single time. The V call is TRBV6-1, the J call TRBJ2-7; either TRBD1 or TRBD2 may supply D (5 bases each). Germline CDR1 and CDR2: MNHNS and SASEGT. The CDR3 covers 15 residues. The germline V and J ends were trimmed by 0 bases and 4 bases, with 13 bases remaining between them. The CDR3 nucleotides read TGTGCCAGCAGTGAAGCGGGGGTCTTCTTATACGAGCAGTACTTC. Its translation is CASSEAGVFLYEQYF.

V usage is TRBV5-1 and J usage is TRBJ2-1; D is perhaps TRBD2 (6 bases). CDR1 is SGHRS, CDR2 YFSETQ, per germline. The CDR3 runs to 17 residues. The V and J ends lost 1 base and 4 bases respectively, with 18 bases between them. The CDR3 loop reads CASSLSGGTVKYNEQFF. In DNA, the CDR3 is TGCGCCAGCAGCTTGTCGGGTGGGACTGTGAAGTACAATGAGCAGTTCTTC.

CDR3 sequence reads: CASSSNRGTENIQYF. Written as DNA, the CDR3 is TGTGCCAGCAGCTCCAACCGCGGGACTGAAAACATTCAGTACTTC. The chain uses TRBV7-8 and TRBJ2-4; the D gene is possibly TRBD2 (6 bases). Trimming cost V 4 bases and J 5 bases, with 15 bases left between them. This CDR3 contains 15 residues. Germline loops: CDR1 SGHVS, CDR2 FQNEAQ.

The chain is built from TRBV2 and TRBJ2-7; 9 nucleotides align to TRBD1. Germline values: CDR1 SNHLY, CDR2 FYNNEI. The CDR3 has 14 amino acids. J was trimmed by 3 bases and V by 9 bases; bases with no gene match: 9. CDR3 sequence (DNA): TGTGCCAGTCCGGGACAGGGTCCCCTCTACGAGCAGTACTTC. As protein: CASPGQGPLYEQYF.

The J gene is TRBJ1-1, the V gene TRBV7-3; D is uncertain. Germline V lookup: CDR1 SGHTA, CDR2 FQGTGA. CDR3 length equals 13 residues. V was clipped by 5 bases and J by 0 bases, with 7 bases between them. The CDR3 coding sequence is TGTGCCAGCAGCACTACAGTGAACACTGAAGCTTTCTTT. Translating gives CASSTTVNTEAFF.

The chain is built from TRBV10-2 and TRBJ2-1, with 7 bases lining up with TRBD1. The V gene's germline CDR1 is WSHSY and CDR2 SAAADI. The CDR3 runs to 15 residues. The junction had 4 bases not matched to a gene; V was cut back by 3 bases and J by 2 bases. CDR3 in DNA: TGCGCCAGCAGTGAAGGGCAGGGGGCCTACAATGAGCAGTTCTTC. Protein sequence: CASSEGQGAYNEQFF.

The chain links TRBV2 to TRBJ1-1; D is uncertain. The V gene lost 1 base and the J gene lost 1 base, with 10 bases spanning the gap. This CDR3 spans 15 amino acids. The germline V gene encodes CDR1 SNHLY and CDR2 FYNNEI. The CDR3 sequence is CASSEVGFSNTEAFF. The CDR3 DNA follows: TGTGCCAGCAGTGAAGTCGGATTCTCGAACACTGAAGCTTTCTTT.

The chain joins TRBV27 to TRBJ1-5; the D gene is possibly TRBD1 (5 bases). V was pared by 6 bases and J by 5 bases, with 11 bases between. Germline V gives CDR1 MNHEY, CDR2 SMNVEV (reference sequence). CDR3 length equals 13 residues. CDR3: CASRFREDQPQHF. Here the CDR3 DNA reads TGTGCCAGCAGGTTCAGGGAGGATCAGCCCCAGCATTTT.

This sequence joins TRBV3-1 (or the pseudogene TRBV3-2) and TRBJ2-5; a weak D match, TRBD1 (5 bases). Germline V gene lookup returns CDR1 LGHDT and CDR2 YNNKEL (reference sequence). V lost 3 bases and J 5 bases, leaving 16 bases between the germline ends. This CDR3 has 15 amino acids. CDR3 amino acids: CASSQSTRYRETQYF. The CDR3, as DNA: TGTGCCAGCAGCCAGTCAACAAGGTACAGGGAGACCCAGTACTTC.

This chain links TRBV7-5 with TRBJ1-2. TRBV7-5 is a pseudogene locus. The CDR3 covers 12 residues. CDR3 protein: CVRKRTDYGYTF. DNA of the CDR3: TGTGTCAGAAAGAGGACGGACTATGGCTACACCTTC.

The chain recombines TRBV2 with TRBJ1-5; a possible D gene is TRBD1 (6 bases). The germline gives CDR1 SNHLY, CDR2 FYNNEI. CDR3 length equals 16 residues. The germline V and J ends were trimmed by 1 base and 6 bases, with 16 bases remaining between them. In nucleotides, the CDR3 is TGTGCCAGCAGTGAAGGGGGGGCCTACGCAGGTCAGCCCCAGCATTTT. It encodes CASSEGGAYAGQPQHF.

This chain joins TRBV29-1 and TRBJ1-2; 8 bases fit TRBD1. Germline trimming cut 3 bases from V and 5 bases from J; bases unmatched to any gene: 14. The CDR3 has 16 amino acids. In germline, CDR1 is SQVTM, CDR2 ANQGSEA. CDR3 in amino acids: CSVDWDRPRGGYGYTF. CDR3 sequence (DNA): TGCAGCGTTGACTGGGACAGGCCACGGGGAGGATATGGCTACACCTTC.

V is TRBV4-1 and J is TRBJ1-2; tentatively, D is TRBD1 (5 bases). Germline CDR1 MGHRA, CDR2 YSYEKL. This CDR3 is built from 16 residues. The V and J ends lost 1 base and 8 bases respectively, with 20 bases between them. The CDR3 region is CASSQGEATGRYGYTF. As DNA, the CDR3 is TGCGCCAGCAGCCAAGGGGAAGCAACAGGACGGTACGGCTACACCTTC.

The chain has TRBV5-4 and TRBJ1-2; 10 nucleotides align to TRBD1. CDR3 length: 15 amino acids. Germline trimming cut 3 bases from V and 6 bases from J; bases unmatched to any gene: 8. Germline CDR1 is SGHNT and CDR2 is YYREEE (reference sequence). The CDR3 is CASSSIDRGLDGYTF. In DNA form, the CDR3 reads TGTGCCAGCAGCTCGATCGACAGGGGGCTCGATGGCTACACCTTC.

The V and J genes are TRBV7-2 and TRBJ1-1; tentative D call: TRBD1 (6 bases). Germline loops: CDR1 SGHTA, CDR2 FQGNSA. The CDR3 covers 12 residues. With 3 bases removed from V and 10 bases from J, the gap between germline ends came to 12 bases. CDR3 loop: CASSFGGGAAFF. The CDR3 coding sequence is TGTGCCAGCAGCTTCGGAGGGGGGGCAGCTTTCTTT.

This sequence joins TRBV5-6 and TRBJ1-4, with a possible D match to TRBD1 (5 bases). Germline loops: CDR1 SGHDT, CDR2 YYEEEE. Deletions cut 3 bases from V and 10 bases from J, with 10 bases between. The CDR3 has 12 residues. CDR3 coding DNA: TGTGCCAGCAGCTCCGGGACGGGAAAACTGTTTTTT. The encoded protein is CASSSGTGKLFF.

DNA for the CDR3: TGTGCCAGCAGTTACAGGGGGCAGCGGGGCTACACCTTC. It specifies CASSYRGQRGYTF. The V call is TRBV28, the J call TRBJ1-2, with 9 positions matching TRBD1. This CDR3 comprises 13 residues. From germline, CDR1 is MDHEN and CDR2 SYDVKM. The trim removed 4 bases at V and 8 bases at J, leaving 5 bases unmatched.

The rearrangement uses TRBV9 and TRBJ2-7; the D is unclear. Deletions cut 4 bases from V and 0 bases from J, with 11 bases between. Germline CDR1 is SGDLS and CDR2 is YYNGEE. This CDR3 contains 14 residues. Written as DNA, the CDR3 is TGTGCCAGCAGCCCACGACCTAACTCCTACGAGCAGTACTTC. Translated, it gives CASSPRPNSYEQYF.

This clone was seen just once. The chain joins TRBV11-1 to TRBJ1-2, with 9 bases fitting TRBD1. The V and J ends lost 5 bases and 10 bases, in that order; junction bases with no gene match: 11. The CDR3 contains 14 residues. Germline-derived CDR1 and CDR2 are SGHAT and FQDESV (reference sequence). CDR3: CASSPTAGQGPYTF. CDR3 coding DNA: TGTGCCAGCAGCCCAACAGCCGGACAGGGGCCCTACACCTTC.

The V call is TRBV9, the J call TRBJ2-7, with 8 bases lining up with TRBD1. J was trimmed by 5 bases and V by 4 bases; bases with no gene match: 11. The CDR3 runs 15 residues. Germline CDR1 SGDLS, CDR2 YYNGEE. For the CDR3, the DNA is TGTGCCAGCAGCCCCCAGACAGGGGAAAACGACGAGCAGTACTTC. This translates into CASSPQTGENDEQYF.

V gene TRBV10-1 combines with J gene TRBJ2-1, with D possibly TRBD1 on 6 matching bases. Germline lookup yields CDR1 WNHNN and CDR2 SYGVQD (reference sequence). Trimming cost V 5 bases and J 6 bases, with 20 bases left between them. The CDR3 is made up of 16 amino acids. The CDR3, as DNA: TGCGCCAGCAGTATGACCGGGACACCACCCTTCAATGAGCAGTTCTTC. It specifies CASSMTGTPPFNEQFF.